The 5 T cell receptor beta chains below come from one sample, sequenced in a study of blood T cell repertoires in COVID-19. Sequencing was performed with immunoSEQ multiplex PCR; in TCRdb, only in-frame clones are kept and a portion is missing. Of some 150,000 clones listed, 84% are singletons. Specimen: peripheral blood. The origin of the receptors is a woman in her forties or fifties with acute or convalescent COVID-19.

This chain links TRBV9 with TRBJ2-3, with D uncertain. The germline V gene encodes CDR1 SGDLS and CDR2 YYNGEE. The V end was cut by 0 bases, the J end by 2 bases, with 10 bases between. The CDR3 has 15 residues. CDR3 loop: CASSVVVGSTDTQYF. CDR3 DNA: TGTGCCAGCAGCGTAGTTGTCGGGTCCACAGATACGCAGTATTTT.

This clone was counted only a few times. The genes are TRBV2 and TRBJ2-3; D is perhaps TRBD1 (7 bases). Germline assignment: CDR1 SNHLY and CDR2 FYNNEI. Trimming removed 8 bases from V and 2 bases from J, with 11 bases in between. The CDR3 length is 13 residues. This CDR3 is CASVRGDTDTQYF. CDR3 nucleotide sequence: TGTGCCAGCGTCAGGGGGGACACAGATACGCAGTATTTT.

The chain carries TRBV3-1 (or the pseudogene TRBV3-2) and TRBJ1-2, with unresolved D. This CDR3 has 16 residues. The ends were cut back, 1 base at V and 6 bases at J, with 18 bases in the middle. Per the germline V gene, CDR1 is LGHDT and CDR2 is YNNKEL (reference sequence). The DNA of the CDR3 is TGTGCCAGCAGCCAAGCCGACATAATCTTAGAGCATGGCTACACCTTC. Translation: CASSQADIILEHGYTF.

The chain links TRBV6-2 or TRBV6-3 to TRBJ2-7; TRBD1 is a possible D gene (6 bases). The CDR3 is 13 amino acids. Germline-derived CDR1 and CDR2 are MNHEY and SVGEGT. V lost 6 bases, J lost 6 bases, and 15 bases lay in between. Written as DNA, the CDR3 is TGTGCCAGCAGCATCTACAGGGTAAGCGAGCAGTACTTC. As protein: CASSIYRVSEQYF.

The chain couples TRBV6-5 to TRBJ2-7, with D possibly being TRBD1 (5 bases). There are 11 residues in the CDR3. Germline assignment: CDR1 MNHEY and CDR2 SVGAGI. V was clipped by 8 bases and J by 2 bases, with 7 bases between them. CDR3 sequence reads: CASAGPYEQYF. The CDR3 DNA reads TGTGCCAGCGCAGGGCCCTACGAGCAGTACTTC.